What follows describes a single TCR beta chain. The sample is drawn from a study of immune characterization of retroperitoneal liposarcoma. The CDR3 is made up of 16 amino acids. Unmatched junction bases numbered 4, after V lost 2 bases and J lost 3 bases. From germline, CDR1 is MNHNS and CDR2 SASEGT. TCRdb re-derived calls from the PCR reads in MiXCR, one entry per CDR3 protein. This table holds 6,500 to 7,500 distinct CDR3 sequences, less than 30% found once. Sequenced input: tumor tissue. This TCR was recovered from a female donor with retroperitoneal liposarcoma. The J gene is TRBJ2-3, the V gene TRBV6-1; TRBD1 matches at 11 bases. CDR3 residues: CASSEWGTGGTDTQYF. CDR3 sequence (DNA): TGTGCCAGCAGTGAATGGGGGACAGGGGGGACAGATACGCAGTATTTT.